One and the same sample provided the 2 T cell receptor beta chains below, sequenced in a study of blood T cell repertoires in COVID-19. The method was immunoSEQ multiplex PCR; TCRdb's version includes in-frame clones alone and lacks a portion of them. The sample carries hundreds of thousands of clones, 80% to 90% recorded once. The sample was peripheral blood. These receptors all come from a woman aged 80 or over with active or convalescent COVID-19.

In its sample, this clone was seen a few times. This chain joins TRBV5-5 and TRBJ1-2; the D gene is possibly TRBD1 (5 bases). The CDR3 spans 12 residues. Germline CDR1 SGHKS, CDR2 YYEKEE (reference sequence). The germline V and J ends were trimmed by 4 bases and 6 bases, with 10 bases remaining between them. This CDR3 reads CASSLGGDGYTF. The CDR3 nucleotides are TGTGCCAGCAGCCTGGGGGGAGATGGCTACACCTTC.

V gene TRBV5-4 combines with J gene TRBJ2-1; TRBD2 matches 14 bases. Germline V gene sequence: CDR1 SGHNT, CDR2 YYREEE (reference sequence). V was pared by 4 bases and J by 7 bases, with 4 bases of the junction left unmatched. The CDR3 totals 15 residues. The CDR3 DNA is TGTGCCAGCAGCCTGGGACTAGCGGGAGTTAATGAGCAGTTCTTC. It specifies CASSLGLAGVNEQFF. The full variable domain, completed using reference TRBV5-4 and TRBJ2-1, is ETGVTQSPTHLIKTRGQQVTLRCSSQSGHNTVSWYQQALGQGPQFIFQYYREEENGRGNFPPRFSGLQFPNYSSELNVNALELDDSALYLCASSLGLAGVNEQFFGPGTRLTVL.